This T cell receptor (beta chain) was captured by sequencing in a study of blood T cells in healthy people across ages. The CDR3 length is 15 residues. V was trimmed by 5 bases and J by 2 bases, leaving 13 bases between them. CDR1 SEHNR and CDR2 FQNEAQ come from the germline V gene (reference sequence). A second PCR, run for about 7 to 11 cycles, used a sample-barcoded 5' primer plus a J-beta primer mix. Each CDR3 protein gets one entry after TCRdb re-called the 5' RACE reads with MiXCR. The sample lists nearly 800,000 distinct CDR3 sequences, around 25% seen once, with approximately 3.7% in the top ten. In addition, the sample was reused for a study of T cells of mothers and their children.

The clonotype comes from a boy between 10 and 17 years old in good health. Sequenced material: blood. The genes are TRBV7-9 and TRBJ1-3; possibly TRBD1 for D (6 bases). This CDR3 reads CASSQGPAAGNTIYF. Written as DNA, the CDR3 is TGTGCCAGCAGCCAGGGGCCGGCCGCTGGAAACACCATATATTTT.